A selection of T cell receptor beta chains follows, all from one sample in a study of response to subunit inactivated influenza vaccine. TCRdb re-called the RT-PCR reads with MiXCR, one entry per CDR3 protein. The repertoire consists of 450,000 to 700,000 distinct CDR3 sequences, with 12% to 15% occurring once and the leading ten covering around 10%. The sequencing here drew on PBMCs from blood, taken less than 13 days after vaccination. These receptors all stem from a man aged 50-59 years who received an inactivated influenza vaccine. Each CDR3 is given without its conserved first and last residue.

j_call cdr3_length v_call cdr3_aa
TRBJ2-2 15 TRBV7-3 ASSLTRDNFNTGELF
TRBJ1-1 13 TRBV5-5 ASSPVTGSGTEAF
TRBJ1-5 12 TRBV12-3/TRBV12-4 ASSKGNSNQPQH
TRBJ1-1 11 TRBV4-3 ASSQDLDTEAF
TRBJ2-3 13 TRBV12-3/TRBV12-4 ASRPRVQSTDTQY
TRBJ2-5 14 TRBV5-1 ASSLAGTGLKETQY
TRBJ1-5 12 TRBV5-1 ASSLDSTNQPQH
TRBJ2-7 13 TRBV20-1 SAQEERVETYEQY
TRBJ2-6 16 TRBV28 ASSPRGGRMSGANVLT
TRBJ2-1 13 TRBV12-3/TRBV12-4 ASRKAGTAYNEQF
TRBJ2-1 12 TRBV28 ASSTTVLAGEQF
TRBJ2-2 16 TRBV24-1 ATSDFQTGGPFTGELF
TRBJ2-5 13 TRBV29-1 SVDLQGQYQETQY
TRBJ2-2 14 TRBV5-1 ASSSTEIAGGRELF
TRBJ1-2 11 TRBV14 ASSPTRNYGYT
TRBJ2-2 13 TRBV28 ASGSGAANTGELF
TRBJ2-3 13 TRBV27 ASDRLAGGVDTQY
TRBJ2-3 12 TRBV9 ASSVLLVTDTQY
TRBJ2-1 13 TRBV29-1 SVDTGTGSYNEQF
TRBJ2-5 13 TRBV18 ASSPGQGIRETQY
TRBJ2-2 13 TRBV27 ASSLSTGGTGELF
TRBJ2-3 15 TRBV4-2 ASSHYPPGKGTDTQY
TRBJ2-2 13 TRBV20-1 SATTGTPNTGELF
TRBJ2-1 11 TRBV7-8 ASSLGPDGEQF
TRBJ2-7 12 TRBV20-1 SASWLAGTYEQY
TRBJ1-5 12 TRBV7-2 ASSSAGGSQPQH
TRBJ2-7 12 TRBV20-1 NARDTRGSYEQY
TRBJ2-3 9 TRBV12-3/TRBV12-4 ASRSIDTQY
TRBJ1-6 10 TRBV5-1 ASSPQGALLH
TRBJ1-1 12 TRBV25-1 ASSVTGWNTEAF
TRBJ2-3 16 TRBV28 ASSSFSGGADGTDTQY
TRBJ1-6 13 TRBV9 ASSYSGQTNSPLH
TRBJ2-7 12 TRBV25-1 ASSPPGHSYEQY
TRBJ2-1 12 TRBV27 ASRYRGRGNEQF
TRBJ2-5 12 TRBV20-1 SANSRQGGETQY
TRBJ2-2 17 TRBV18 ASSPLLIAGPANTGELF
TRBJ1-2 12 TRBV6-5 ASSFLDGDYGYT
TRBJ2-7 12 TRBV10-3 AISLTGLTYEQY
TRBJ2-1 13 TRBV18 ASSPPGSGYNEQF
TRBJ1-5 12 TRBV20-1 SARDWTGDQPQH
TRBJ2-5 14 TRBV4-2 ASSIQWTGHQETQY
TRBJ1-1 12 TRBV19 ASSIERRPTEAF